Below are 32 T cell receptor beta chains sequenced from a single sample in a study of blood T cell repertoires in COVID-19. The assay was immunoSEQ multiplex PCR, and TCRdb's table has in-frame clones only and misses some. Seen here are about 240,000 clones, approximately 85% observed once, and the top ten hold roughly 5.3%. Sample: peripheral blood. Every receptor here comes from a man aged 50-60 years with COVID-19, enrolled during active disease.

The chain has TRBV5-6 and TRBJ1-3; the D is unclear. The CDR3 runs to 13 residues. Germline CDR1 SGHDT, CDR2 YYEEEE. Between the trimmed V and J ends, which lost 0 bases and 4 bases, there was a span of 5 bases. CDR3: CASSLGGGNTIYF. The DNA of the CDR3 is TGTGCCAGCAGCTTGGGAGGAGGAAACACCATATATTTT.

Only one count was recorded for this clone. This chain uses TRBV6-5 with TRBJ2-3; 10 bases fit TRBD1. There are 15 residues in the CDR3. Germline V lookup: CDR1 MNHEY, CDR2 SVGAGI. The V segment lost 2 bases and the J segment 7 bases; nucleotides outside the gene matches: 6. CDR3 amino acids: CASSYTTGGMNTQYF. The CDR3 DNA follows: TGTGCCAGCAGTTACACGACAGGGGGCATGAATACGCAGTATTTT.

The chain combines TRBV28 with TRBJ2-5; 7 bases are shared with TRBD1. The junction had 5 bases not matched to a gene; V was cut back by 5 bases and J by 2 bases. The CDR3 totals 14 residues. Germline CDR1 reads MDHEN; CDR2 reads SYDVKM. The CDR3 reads CASSLGTVQETQYF. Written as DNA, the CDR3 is TGTGCCAGCAGTCTAGGGACAGTTCAAGAGACCCAGTACTTC.

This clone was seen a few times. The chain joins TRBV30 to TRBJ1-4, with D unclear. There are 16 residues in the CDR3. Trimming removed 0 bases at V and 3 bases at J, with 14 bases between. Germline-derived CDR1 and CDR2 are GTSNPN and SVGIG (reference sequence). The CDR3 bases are TGTGCCTGGAGTGTACCCGGGTCTGCGGCTAATGAAAAACTGTTTTTT. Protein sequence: CAWSVPGSAANEKLFF.

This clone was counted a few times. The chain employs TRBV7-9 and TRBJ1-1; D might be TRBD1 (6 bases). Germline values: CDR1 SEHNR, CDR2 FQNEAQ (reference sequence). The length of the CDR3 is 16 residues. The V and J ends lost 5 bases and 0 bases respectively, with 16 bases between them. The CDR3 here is CASSPVRGNMNTEAFF. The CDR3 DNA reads TGTGCCAGCAGCCCCGTTAGGGGGAACATGAACACTGAAGCTTTCTTT.

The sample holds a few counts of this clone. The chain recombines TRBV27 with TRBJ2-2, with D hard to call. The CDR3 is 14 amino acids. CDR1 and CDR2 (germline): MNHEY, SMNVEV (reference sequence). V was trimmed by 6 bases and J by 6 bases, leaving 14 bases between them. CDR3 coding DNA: TGTGCCAGCAGCCCAAGCCCGGGTGCCGGGGAGCTGTTTTTT. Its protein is CASSPSPGAGELFF.

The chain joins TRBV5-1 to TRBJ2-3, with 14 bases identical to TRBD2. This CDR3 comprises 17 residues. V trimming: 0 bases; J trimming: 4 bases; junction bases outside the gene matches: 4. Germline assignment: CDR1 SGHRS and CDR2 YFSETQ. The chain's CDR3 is CASSLGTSGGFADTQYF. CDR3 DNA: TGCGCCAGCAGCTTGGGGACTAGCGGGGGGTTCGCAGATACGCAGTATTTT.

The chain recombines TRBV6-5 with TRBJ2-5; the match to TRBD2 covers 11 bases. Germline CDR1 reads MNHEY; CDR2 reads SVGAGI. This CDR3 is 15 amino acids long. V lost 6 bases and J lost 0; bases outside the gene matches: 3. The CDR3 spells CASRASGGYQETQYF. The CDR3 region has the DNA TGTGCCAGCAGGGCTAGCGGGGGGTACCAAGAGACCCAGTACTTC.

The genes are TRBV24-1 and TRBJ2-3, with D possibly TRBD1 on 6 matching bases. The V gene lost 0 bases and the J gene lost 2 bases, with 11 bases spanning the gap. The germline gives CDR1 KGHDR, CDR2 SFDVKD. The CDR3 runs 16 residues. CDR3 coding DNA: TGTGCCACCAGTGATTTGCAGGGGTTTAACACAGATACGCAGTATTTT. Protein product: CATSDLQGFNTDTQYF.

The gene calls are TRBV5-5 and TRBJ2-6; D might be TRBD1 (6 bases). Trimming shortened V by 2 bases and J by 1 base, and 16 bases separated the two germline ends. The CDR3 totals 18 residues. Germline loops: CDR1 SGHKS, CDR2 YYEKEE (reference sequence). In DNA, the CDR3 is TGTGCCAGCAGCTTAAGGACAGACTTGGGATCTGGGGCCAACGTCCTGACTTTC. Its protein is CASSLRTDLGSGANVLTF.

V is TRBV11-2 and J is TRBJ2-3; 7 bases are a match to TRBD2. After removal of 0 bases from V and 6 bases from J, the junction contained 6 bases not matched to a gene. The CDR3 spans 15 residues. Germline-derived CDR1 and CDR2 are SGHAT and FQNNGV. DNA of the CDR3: TGTGCCAGCAGCTTAGACCCCAGCGGGGTTGATACGCAGTATTTT. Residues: CASSLDPSGVDTQYF.

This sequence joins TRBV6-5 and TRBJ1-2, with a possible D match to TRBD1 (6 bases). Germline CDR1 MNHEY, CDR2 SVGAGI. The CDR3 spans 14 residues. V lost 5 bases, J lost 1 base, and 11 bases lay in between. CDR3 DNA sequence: TGTGCCAGCAGTCTCAACAGGGTTAACTATGGCTACACCTTC. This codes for CASSLNRVNYGYTF.

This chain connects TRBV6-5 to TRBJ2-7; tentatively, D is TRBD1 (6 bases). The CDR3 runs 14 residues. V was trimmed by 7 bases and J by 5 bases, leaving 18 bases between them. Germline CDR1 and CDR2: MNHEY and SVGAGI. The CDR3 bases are TGTGCCAGCACCATCACCACAGGGATCCACGAGCAGTACTTC. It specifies CASTITTGIHEQYF.

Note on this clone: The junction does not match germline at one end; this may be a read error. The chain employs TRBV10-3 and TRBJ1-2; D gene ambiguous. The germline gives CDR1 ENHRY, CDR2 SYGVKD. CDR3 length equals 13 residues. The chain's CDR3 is CAISEGFNYGYTF. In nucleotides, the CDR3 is TGTGCCATCAGTGAGGGATTTAACTATGGCTATACCTTC.

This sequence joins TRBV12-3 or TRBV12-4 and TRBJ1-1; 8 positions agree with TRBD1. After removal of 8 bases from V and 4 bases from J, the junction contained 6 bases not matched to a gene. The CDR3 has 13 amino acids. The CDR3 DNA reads TGTGCCAGCGGGGGACAGGTTGCCACTGAAGCTTTCTTT. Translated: CASGGQVATEAFF.

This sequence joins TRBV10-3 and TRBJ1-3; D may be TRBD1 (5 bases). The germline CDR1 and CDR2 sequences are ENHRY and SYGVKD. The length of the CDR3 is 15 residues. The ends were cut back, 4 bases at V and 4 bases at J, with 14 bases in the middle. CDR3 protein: CAISAGRALGNTIYF. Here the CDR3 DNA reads TGTGCCATCAGTGCGGGCAGGGCGTTAGGAAACACCATATATTTT.

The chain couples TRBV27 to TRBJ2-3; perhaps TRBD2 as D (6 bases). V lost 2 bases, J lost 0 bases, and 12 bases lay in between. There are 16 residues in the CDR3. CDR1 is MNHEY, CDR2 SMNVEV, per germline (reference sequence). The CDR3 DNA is TGTGCCAGCAGTTTAGGCGGGGTTGTTAGCACAGATACGCAGTATTTT. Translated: CASSLGGVVSTDTQYF.

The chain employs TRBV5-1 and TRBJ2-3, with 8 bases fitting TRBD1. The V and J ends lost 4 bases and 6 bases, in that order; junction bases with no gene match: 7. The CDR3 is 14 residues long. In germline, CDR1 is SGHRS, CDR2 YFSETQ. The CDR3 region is CASSGGQVHDTQYF. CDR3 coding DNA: TGCGCCAGCAGCGGGGGACAGGTTCATGATACGCAGTATTTT.

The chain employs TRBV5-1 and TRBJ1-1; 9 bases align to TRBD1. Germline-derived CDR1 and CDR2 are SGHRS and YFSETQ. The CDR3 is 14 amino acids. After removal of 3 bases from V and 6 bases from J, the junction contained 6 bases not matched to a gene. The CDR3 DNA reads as TGCGCCAGCAGCTGGGGACAGGGTACCGCTGAAGCTTTCTTT. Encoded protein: CASSWGQGTAEAFF.

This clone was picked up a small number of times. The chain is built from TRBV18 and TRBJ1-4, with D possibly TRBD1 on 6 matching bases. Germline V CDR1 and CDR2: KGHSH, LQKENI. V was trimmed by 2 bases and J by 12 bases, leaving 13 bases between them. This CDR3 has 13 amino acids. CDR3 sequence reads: CASSPRDKSQLFF. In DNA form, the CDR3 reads TGTGCCAGCTCACCAAGGGACAAGTCTCAACTGTTTTTT.

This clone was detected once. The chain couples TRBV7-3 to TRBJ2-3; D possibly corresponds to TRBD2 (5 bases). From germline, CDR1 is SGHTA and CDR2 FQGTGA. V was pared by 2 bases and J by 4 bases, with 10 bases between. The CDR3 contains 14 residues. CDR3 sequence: CASSLSRGPDTQYF. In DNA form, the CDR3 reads TGTGCCAGCAGCTTATCCCGGGGTCCAGATACGCAGTATTTT.

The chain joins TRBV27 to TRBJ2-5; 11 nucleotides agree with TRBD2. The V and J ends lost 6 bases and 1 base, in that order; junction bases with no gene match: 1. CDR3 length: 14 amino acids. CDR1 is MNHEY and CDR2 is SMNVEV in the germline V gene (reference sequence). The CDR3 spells CASRGLAAQETQYF. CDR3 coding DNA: TGTGCCAGCAGGGGACTAGCGGCCCAAGAGACCCAGTACTTC.

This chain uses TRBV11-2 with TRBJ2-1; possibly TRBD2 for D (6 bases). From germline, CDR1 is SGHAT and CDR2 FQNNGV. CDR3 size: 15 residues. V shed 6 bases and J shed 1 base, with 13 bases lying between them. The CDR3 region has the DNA TGTGCCAGCAGTCCAGGTGGGGGGTCCTACAATGAGCAGTTCTTC. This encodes CASSPGGGSYNEQFF.

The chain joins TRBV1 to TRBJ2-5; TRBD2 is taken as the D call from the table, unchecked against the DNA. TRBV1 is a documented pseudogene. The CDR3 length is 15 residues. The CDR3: CKSGLAGPKGETQYF. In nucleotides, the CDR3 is TGCAAGAGCGGGCTAGCGGGTCCAAAGGGGGAGACCCAGTACTTC.

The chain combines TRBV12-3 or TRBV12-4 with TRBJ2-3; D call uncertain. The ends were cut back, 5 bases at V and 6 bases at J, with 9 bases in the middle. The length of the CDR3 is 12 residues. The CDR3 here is CASSLTEDTQYF. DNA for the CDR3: TGTGCCAGCAGTCTCACGGAGGATACGCAGTATTTT.

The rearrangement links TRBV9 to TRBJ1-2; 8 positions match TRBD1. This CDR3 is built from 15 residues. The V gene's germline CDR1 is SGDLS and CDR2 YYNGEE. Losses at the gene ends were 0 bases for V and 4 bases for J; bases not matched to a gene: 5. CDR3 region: CASSVADRGGYGYTF. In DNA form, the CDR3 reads TGTGCCAGCAGCGTAGCTGACAGGGGAGGCTATGGCTACACCTTC.

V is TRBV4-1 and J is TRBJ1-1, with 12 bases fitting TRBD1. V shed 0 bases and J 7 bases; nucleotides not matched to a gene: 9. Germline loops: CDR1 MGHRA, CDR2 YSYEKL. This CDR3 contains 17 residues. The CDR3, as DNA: TGCGCCAGCAGCCAAGATTTTCGGGGACAGGGGGCTGGTGAAGCTTTCTTT. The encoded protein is CASSQDFRGQGAGEAFF.

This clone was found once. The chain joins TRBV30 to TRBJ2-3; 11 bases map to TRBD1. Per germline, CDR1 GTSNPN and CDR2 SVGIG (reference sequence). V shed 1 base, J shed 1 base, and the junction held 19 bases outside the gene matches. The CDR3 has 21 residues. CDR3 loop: CAWSELTGTGGINGGTDTQYF. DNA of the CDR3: TGTGCCTGGAGTGAACTCACCGGGACAGGGGGAATTAATGGGGGCACAGATACGCAGTATTTT.

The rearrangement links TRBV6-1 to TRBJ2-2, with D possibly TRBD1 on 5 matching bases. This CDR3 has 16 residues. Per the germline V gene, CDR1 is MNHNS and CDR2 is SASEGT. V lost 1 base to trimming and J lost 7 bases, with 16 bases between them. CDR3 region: CASSEERTWAGGELFF. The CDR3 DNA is TGTGCCAGCAGTGAAGAGAGGACATGGGCCGGCGGGGAGCTGTTTTTT.

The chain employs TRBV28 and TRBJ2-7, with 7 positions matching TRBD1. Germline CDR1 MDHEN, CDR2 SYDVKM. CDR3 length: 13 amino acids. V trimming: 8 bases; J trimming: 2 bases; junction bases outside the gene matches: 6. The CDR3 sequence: CASQTGSPYEQYF. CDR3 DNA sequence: TGTGCCAGCCAGACAGGGTCCCCCTACGAGCAGTACTTC.

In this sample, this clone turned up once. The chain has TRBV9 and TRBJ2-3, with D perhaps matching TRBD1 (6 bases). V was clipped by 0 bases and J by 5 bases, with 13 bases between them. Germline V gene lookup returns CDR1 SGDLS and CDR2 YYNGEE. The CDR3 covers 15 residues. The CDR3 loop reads CASSVGWGQGDTQYF. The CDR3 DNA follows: TGTGCCAGCAGCGTAGGATGGGGGCAAGGAGATACGCAGTATTTT.

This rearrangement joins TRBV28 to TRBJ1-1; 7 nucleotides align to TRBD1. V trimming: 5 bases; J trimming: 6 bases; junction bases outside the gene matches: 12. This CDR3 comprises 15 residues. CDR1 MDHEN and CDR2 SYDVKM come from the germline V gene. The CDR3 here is CASSPSRGFFAEAFF. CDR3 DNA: TGTGCCAGCAGTCCATCCAGGGGGTTTTTCGCTGAAGCTTTCTTT.